This T cell receptor (beta chain) was found in a study of blood T cell repertoires in COVID-19. Study summary: Acute and convalescent COVID-19 specimens originated in the United States, Italy and Spain. PBMCs, B-cell-depleted T cells, or T cells were the source of the cDNA or gDNA that made up the material.

V shed 6 bases and J 1 base; nucleotides not matched to a gene: 10. The germline CDR1 and CDR2 sequences are GTSNPN and SVGIG (reference sequence). The CDR3 has 17 amino acids. TCRdb's copy holds only in-frame clones and misses some; the assay was immunoSEQ multiplex PCR. Of roughly 86,000 clones listed, roughly 88% are singletons. This sequence joins TRBV30 and TRBJ2-1; TRBD2 matches at 12 bases. Material for sequencing was peripheral blood. The clonotype comes from a woman of 80 years or more with COVID-19, enrolled during active disease. The CDR3 coding sequence is TGTGCCTGTCTTTCTCTAGCGGGGGGGCGGTCCTACAATGAGCAGTTCTTC. Its protein is CACLSLAGGRSYNEQFF.